This T cell receptor (beta chain) was documented in a study of blood T cells in healthy people across ages. This clonotype was found a few times. Antigen specificity is unknown. It was with a sample-barcoded 5' primer and a J-beta primer mix that a second PCR of roughly 6 to 11 cycles was run. TCRdb processed the 5' RACE reads anew with MiXCR; each CDR3 protein has one entry. This table has over 1,200,000 distinct CDR3 sequences, around 59% appearing once. Trimming took 6 bases from V and 2 from J; bases not matched to a gene: 3. The V gene's germline CDR1 is SQVTM and CDR2 ANQGSEA. The CDR3 contains 14 residues. Regarding the study as a whole: The diversity estimates, figures obtained from one million T cells, were considered underestimates.

Caucasian, healthy and from Russia, the donors were aged between 6 and 90. The sequence was collected from a man aged 18 to 30 in good health. The sequenced sample consisted of blood. The J gene is TRBJ2-3, the V gene TRBV29-1; 12 bases are shared with TRBD2. CDR3 nucleotides: TGCAGCGTGGGACTAGCGGGTTCCACAGATACGCAGTATTTT. Translating gives CSVGLAGSTDTQYF.